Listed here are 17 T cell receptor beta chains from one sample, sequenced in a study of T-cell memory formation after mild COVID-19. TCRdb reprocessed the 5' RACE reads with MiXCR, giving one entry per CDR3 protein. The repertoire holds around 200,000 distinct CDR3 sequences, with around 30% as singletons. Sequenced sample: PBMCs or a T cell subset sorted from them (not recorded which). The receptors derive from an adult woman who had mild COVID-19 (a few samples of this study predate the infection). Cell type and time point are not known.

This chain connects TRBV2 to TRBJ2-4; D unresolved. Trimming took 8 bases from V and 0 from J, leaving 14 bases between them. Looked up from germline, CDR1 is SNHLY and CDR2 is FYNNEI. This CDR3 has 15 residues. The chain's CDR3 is CASVRWALAKNIQYF. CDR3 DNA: TGTGCCAGCGTGAGATGGGCCCTAGCCAAAAACATTCAGTACTTC.

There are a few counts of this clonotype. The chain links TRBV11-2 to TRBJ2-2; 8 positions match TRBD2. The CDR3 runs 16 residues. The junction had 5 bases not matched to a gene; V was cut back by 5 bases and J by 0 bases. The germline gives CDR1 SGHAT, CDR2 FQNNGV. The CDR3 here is CASSPTSGPNTGELFF. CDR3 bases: TGTGCCAGCAGCCCTACTAGCGGTCCGAACACCGGGGAGCTGTTTTTT.

CDR3 coding DNA: TGTGCCAGCAGCGTAGCCGGGTCCGGCGAGCAGTACTTC. Its protein product is CASSVAGSGEQYF. The chain has TRBV9 and TRBJ2-7; D not resolved. Deletions cut 0 bases from V and 6 bases from J, with 10 bases between. In germline, CDR1 is SGDLS, CDR2 YYNGEE. This CDR3 region has 13 residues.

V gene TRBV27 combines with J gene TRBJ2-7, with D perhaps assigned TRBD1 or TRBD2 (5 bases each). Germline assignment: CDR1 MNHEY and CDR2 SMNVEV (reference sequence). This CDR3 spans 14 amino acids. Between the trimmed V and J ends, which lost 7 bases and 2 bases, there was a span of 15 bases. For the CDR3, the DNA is TGTGCCAGCACCGCGAGGGACGGACCCTACGAGCAGTACTTC. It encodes CASTARDGPYEQYF.

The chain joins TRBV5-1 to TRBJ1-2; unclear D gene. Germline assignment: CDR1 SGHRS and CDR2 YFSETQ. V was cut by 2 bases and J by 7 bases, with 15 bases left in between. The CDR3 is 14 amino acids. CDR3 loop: CASSLSPVVGGYTF. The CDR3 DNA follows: TGCGCCAGCAGCTTATCTCCGGTGGTAGGTGGCTACACCTTC.

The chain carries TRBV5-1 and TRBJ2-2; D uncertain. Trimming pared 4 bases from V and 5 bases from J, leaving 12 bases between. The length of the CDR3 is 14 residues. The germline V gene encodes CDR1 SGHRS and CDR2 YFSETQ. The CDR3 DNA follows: TGCGCCAGCAGCCCGTTTCATGAAACCGGGGAGCTGTTTTTT. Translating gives CASSPFHETGELFF.

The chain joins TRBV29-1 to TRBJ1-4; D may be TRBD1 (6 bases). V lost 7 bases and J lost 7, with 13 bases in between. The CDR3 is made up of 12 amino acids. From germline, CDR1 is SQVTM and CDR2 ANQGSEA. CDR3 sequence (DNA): TGCAGCGGTAGGGGCAGGGGTGAAAAACTGTTTTTT. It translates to CSGRGRGEKLFF. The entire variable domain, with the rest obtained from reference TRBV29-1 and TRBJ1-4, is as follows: SAVISQKPSRDICQRGTSLTIQCQVDSQVTMMFWYRQQPGQSLTLIATANQGSEATYESGFVIDKFPISRPNLTFSTLTVSNMSPEDSSIYLCSGRGRGEKLFFGSGTQLSVL.

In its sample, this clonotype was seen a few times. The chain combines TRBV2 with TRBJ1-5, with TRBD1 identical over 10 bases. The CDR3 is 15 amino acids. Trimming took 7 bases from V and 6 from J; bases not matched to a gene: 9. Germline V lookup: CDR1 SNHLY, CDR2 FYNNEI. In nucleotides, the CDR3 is TGTGCCAGCAAGCCGGGACAGGGGCGCTTTCAGCCCCAGCATTTT. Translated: CASKPGQGRFQPQHF.

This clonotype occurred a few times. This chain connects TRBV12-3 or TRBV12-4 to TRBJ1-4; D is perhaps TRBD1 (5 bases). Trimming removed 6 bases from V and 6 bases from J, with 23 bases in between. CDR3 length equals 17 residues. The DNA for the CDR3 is TGTGCCAGCAGCCCGGCGGGTTGGGGGGTTGGGTATGAAAAACTGTTTTTT. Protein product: CASSPAGWGVGYEKLFF.

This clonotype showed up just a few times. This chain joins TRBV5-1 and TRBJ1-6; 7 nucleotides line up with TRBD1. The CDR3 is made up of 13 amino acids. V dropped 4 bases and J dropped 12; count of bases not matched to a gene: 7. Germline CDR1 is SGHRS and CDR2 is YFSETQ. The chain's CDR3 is CASSTGTARPLHF. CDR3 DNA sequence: TGCGCCAGCAGCACGGGGACAGCCCGACCCCTCCACTTT. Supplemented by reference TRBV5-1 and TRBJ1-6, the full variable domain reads KAGVTQTPRYLIKTRGQQVTLSCSPISGHRSVSWYQQTPGQGLQFLFEYFSETQRNKGNFPGRFSGRQFSNSRSEMNVSTLELGDSALYLCASSTGTARPLHFGNGTRLTVT.

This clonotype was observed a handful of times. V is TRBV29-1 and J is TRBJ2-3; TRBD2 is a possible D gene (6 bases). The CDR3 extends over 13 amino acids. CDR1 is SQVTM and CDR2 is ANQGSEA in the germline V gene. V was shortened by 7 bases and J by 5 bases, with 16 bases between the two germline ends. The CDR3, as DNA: TGCAGCGGTTGCCGGGGGAGGCAAGATACGCAGTATTTT. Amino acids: CSGCRGRQDTQYF.

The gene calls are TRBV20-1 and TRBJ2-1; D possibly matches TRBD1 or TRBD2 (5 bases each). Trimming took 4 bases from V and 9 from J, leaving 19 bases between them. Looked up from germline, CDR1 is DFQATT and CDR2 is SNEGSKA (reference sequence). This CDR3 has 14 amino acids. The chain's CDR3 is CSATLPGPLREQFF. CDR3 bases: TGCAGTGCTACCCTCCCGGGACCCCTTCGTGAGCAGTTCTTC.

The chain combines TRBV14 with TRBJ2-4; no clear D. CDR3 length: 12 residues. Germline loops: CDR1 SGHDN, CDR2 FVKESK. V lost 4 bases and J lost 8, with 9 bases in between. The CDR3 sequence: CASSLLGDIQYF. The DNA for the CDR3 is TGTGCCAGCAGCCTTCTAGGAGACATTCAGTACTTC. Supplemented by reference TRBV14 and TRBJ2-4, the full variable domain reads EAGVTQFPSHSVIEKGQTVTLRCDPISGHDNLYWYRRVMGKEIKFLLHFVKESKQDESGMPNNRFLAERTGGTYSTLKVQPAELEDSGVYFCASSLLGDIQYFGAGTRLSVL.

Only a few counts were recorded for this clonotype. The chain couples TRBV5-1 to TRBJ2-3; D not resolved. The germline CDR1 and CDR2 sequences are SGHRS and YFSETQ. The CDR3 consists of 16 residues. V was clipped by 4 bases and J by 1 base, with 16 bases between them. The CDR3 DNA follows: TGCGCCAGCAGCCCGACGGGCCCCTTGGGCACAGATACGCAGTATTTT. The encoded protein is CASSPTGPLGTDTQYF.

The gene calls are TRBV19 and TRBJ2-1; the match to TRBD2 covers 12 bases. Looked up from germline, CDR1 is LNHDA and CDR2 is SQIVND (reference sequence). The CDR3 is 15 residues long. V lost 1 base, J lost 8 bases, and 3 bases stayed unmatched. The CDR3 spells CASSIALAGGYEQFF. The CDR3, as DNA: TGTGCCAGTAGTATAGCACTAGCGGGAGGTTATGAGCAGTTCTTC.

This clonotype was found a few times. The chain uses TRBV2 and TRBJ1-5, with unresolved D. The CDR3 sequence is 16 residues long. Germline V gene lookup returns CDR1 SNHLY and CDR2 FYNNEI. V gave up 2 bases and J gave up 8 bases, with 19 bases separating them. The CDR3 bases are TGTGCCAGCAGTGAAAAAGGGCCGGGAGGGAGGAAGCCCCAGCATTTT. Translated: CASSEKGPGGRKPQHF. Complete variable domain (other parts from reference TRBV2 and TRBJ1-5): EPEVTQTPSHQVTQMGQEVILRCVPISNHLYFYWYRQILGQKVEFLVSFYNNEISEKSEIFDDQFSVERPDGSNFTLKIRSTKLEDSAMYFCASSEKGPGGRKPQHFGDGTRLSIL.

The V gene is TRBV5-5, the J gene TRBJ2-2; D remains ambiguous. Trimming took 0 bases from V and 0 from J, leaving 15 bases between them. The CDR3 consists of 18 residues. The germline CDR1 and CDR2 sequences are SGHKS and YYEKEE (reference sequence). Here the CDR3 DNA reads TGTGCCAGCAGCTTGGCCCCAGCGAGCATTGCGAACACCGGGGAGCTGTTTTTT. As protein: CASSLAPASIANTGELFF.